The sequence of this T cell receptor (beta chain) was determined in a study of T cells in Graves' hyperthyroidism and ophthalmopathy. Across the study: Peripheral blood samples were taken at initial diagnosis, prior to any treatment.

Uncontrolled infection, other autoimmune disease, pregnancy or lactation led to exclusion. TCR beta CDR3 sequences were amplified from RNA transcripts. HTBI primers drove first-round RT-PCR of the TCR CDR3. In TCRdb, the multiplex PCR reads were re-called with MiXCR into one record per CDR3 protein. The sample comprises about 690,000 distinct CDR3 sequences, roughly 17% of which are singletons, and around 15% rests with the top ten. V was shortened by 3 bases and J by 3 bases, with 27 bases between the two germline ends. This CDR3 has 18 residues. CDR1 is DFQATT, CDR2 SNEGSKA, per germline (reference sequence).

The TCR comes from a man aged 50 to 60 with Graves' hyperthyroidism. V and J are TRBV20-1 and TRBJ2-7; D may be TRBD2 (7 bases). The sample comprised blood. DNA of the CDR3: TGCAGTGCTAGTATGGGACTATCGCGAAGGGGGGCTTACTACGAGCAGTACTTC. Translating it yields CSASMGLSRRGAYYEQYF.